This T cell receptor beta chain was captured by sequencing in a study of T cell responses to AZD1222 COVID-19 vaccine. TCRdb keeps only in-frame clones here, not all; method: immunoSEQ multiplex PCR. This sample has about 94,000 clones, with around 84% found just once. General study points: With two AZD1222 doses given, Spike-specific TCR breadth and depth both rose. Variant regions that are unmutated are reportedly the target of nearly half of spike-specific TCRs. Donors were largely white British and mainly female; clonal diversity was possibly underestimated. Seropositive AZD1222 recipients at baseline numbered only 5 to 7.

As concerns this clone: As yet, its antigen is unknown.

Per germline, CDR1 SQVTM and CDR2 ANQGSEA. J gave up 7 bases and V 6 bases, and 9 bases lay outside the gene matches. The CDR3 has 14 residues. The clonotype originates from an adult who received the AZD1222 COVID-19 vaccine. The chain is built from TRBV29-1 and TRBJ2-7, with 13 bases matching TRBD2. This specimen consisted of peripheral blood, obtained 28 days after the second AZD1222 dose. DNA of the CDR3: TGCAGCGTCAGGACTAGCGGGAGCCCGAGGGAGCAGTACTTC. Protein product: CSVRTSGSPREQYF.